The clone carrying this T cell receptor beta chain was seen many times. This specimen comes from a study of regulatory T cells in long-lasting Graves disease. With 3 bases removed from V and 2 bases from J, the gap between germline ends came to 14 bases. Germline V gene lookup returns CDR1 LGHDT and CDR2 YNNKEL (reference sequence). CDR3 length: 15 residues. iRepertoire HTBI primers and Arm-PCR of CDR3 regions built TCR beta libraries. TCRdb reprocessed the multiplex PCR reads with MiXCR, giving one entry per CDR3 protein. The data hold roughly 500,000 distinct CDR3 sequences, with about 13% observed a single time. The time point is: newly diagnosed GD, antithyroid drugs for less than 3 months. From PBMCs, RNA was extracted and then used to make the TCR library. This sample also appeared in a second study, on T cells in Graves' hyperthyroidism and ophthalmopathy. As reported in that work: Among thyroid clonotypes expanded above 0.001, most also appeared in blood. A model of 13 V-J features distinguished ophthalmopathy from stable hyperthyroidism. The model identified upcoming ophthalmopathy a median about 7.1 months ahead of onset.

The sequencing here drew on peripheral blood mononuclear cells (PBMCs), taken at new diagnosis, from a patient treated with antithyroid drugs. The V gene is TRBV3-1, the J gene TRBJ2-7; D is perhaps TRBD2 (6 bases). The TCR comes from a man younger than 45 with Graves disease. The CDR3, as DNA: TGTGCCAGCAGCCATGTCAGGGCGGGAACCTACGAGCAGTACTTC. It is translated as CASSHVRAGTYEQYF.